This TCR beta chain appears in the sequencing data of a study of T cells after yellow fever vaccination (dated by TCRdb to the late 2010s). Context from the whole study: The SMART-Seq v4 Ultra Low Input RNA kit was used to prepare libraries from fractions with low cell numbers. Blood samples were taken at several timepoints before and after primary and secondary immunization, and bulk PBMC replicates and cell subsets were isolated. To follow T-cell clones before and after primary and booster YFV17D yellow fever vaccination, bulk TCR alpha and beta repertoires were sequenced over time. Two healthy male donors, one aged 18 to 30 and one aged 30 to 40 years, made up the cohort.

Results and caveats for the whole study, not just this receptor: Compared with the primary T-cell response, the secondary T-cell response was faster but weaker, reaching its peak on day 5 rather than on day 15. Most clones expanded after primary vaccination were re-detected after the booster (around 96% of CD4 and approximately 89% of CD8), suggesting broad memory maintenance. Because the study included only two donors, the extent to which the findings can be generalized is limited. A small share of clonotypes occurred in both CD4 and CD8 compartments, likely arising from convergent recombination. Because abundant contaminating clonotypes from the bulk population could be contained in FACS-sorted repertoires, computational filtering was required.

The reads were generated on an Illumina NovaSeq 6000. TCR cDNA was synthesized by 5'RACE template switching, through which a universal primer site and unique molecular identifiers were introduced. Priming of cDNA synthesis was performed from both the TCR alpha and TCR beta constant segments. Two PCR steps were used to amplify libraries, with sample barcodes and sequencing adapters being added in the second step. Sequencing of libraries was done on Illumina HiSeq 2500 (2x100 bp) or NovaSeq (2x150 bp). Turning to the authors' computational methods: Demultiplexing of reads and collapsing into UMI consensus sequences were performed with MIGEC, and V(D)J alignment was carried out with MiXCR. Using edgeR on replicate PBMC samples, clonotypes were called vaccine-responding if FDR was below 0.01 and the log2 fold change was above 5 up to day 15. CD4 or CD8 identity was assigned to each bulk clonotype according to whether the clonotype was present at higher abundance in the sequenced CD4 repertoire or the sequenced CD8 repertoire. The public reads were quality trimmed at Q25 with fastp and then assembled into clones with MiXCR by TCRdb, keeping productive beta chains. Rows with one shared CDR3 protein collapse into an entry with the most common genes and DNA. For this entry, the V and J calls and clone size follow TCRdb and not the study's own pipeline. Present in this sample are 150,000 to 200,000 distinct CDR3 sequences, roughly 9.6% of which were seen just once. Of the sample, around 34% is held by the ten largest clones.

The CDR3 starts with the cysteine, ends with the phenylalanine, and has 15 residues. Only CDR3 DNA remains: 45 bases, in frame from the first base. Based on the germline V gene (reference sequence), the CDR1 and CDR2 sequences are SEHNR and FQNEAQ. V sheds 1 base and J sheds 3 bases, leaving 11 bases between their ends. As concerns this clonotype: Its antigen remains unidentified. Base qualities are missing; no much larger clone stands one base away.

The treatment or condition label of this sample denotes: live attenuated yellow fever vaccine strain. A standard Ficoll-Paque protocol was used to isolate PBMCs from peripheral blood. Dynabeads CD4 and CD8 positive selection kits were used to isolate the CD4 and CD8 T-cell fractions. TriZol was used to extract RNA from bulk PBMCs, CD4 and CD8 fractions, and dextramer-positive and dextramer-negative fractions. The sample consisted of CD8+ T cells sorted from PBMCs, taken 15 days after the yellow fever booster vaccination. The V and J genes are TRBV7-9 and TRBJ2-3; a tentative D call is TRBD1 (6 bases match). The TCR sequence derives from a man between 18 and 35 years old who received the YFV17D yellow fever vaccine. Read as DNA, the sequence is TGTGCCAGCAGCTTAGACCCAGGGGTTACAGATACGCAGTATTTT. Its translation reads: CASSLDPGVTDTQYF. Beyond the CDR3, the reference TRBV7-9 and TRBJ2-3 genes provide the residues; the full variable domain reads: DTGVSQNPRHKITKRGQNVTFRCDPISEHNRLYWYRQTLGQGPEFLTYFQNEAQLEKSRLLSDRFSAERPKGSFSTLEIQRTEQGDSAMYLCASSLDPGVTDTQYFGPGTRLTVL.